The sequence of this TCR beta chain was determined in a study of blood T cells in healthy people across ages. Study-level points and caveats: A strong correlation was seen between TCR beta diversity and naive T cell percentage. The study lacked donor CMV status, which possibly confounded expanded clonotype changes.

A second PCR of roughly 7 to 11 cycles used a sample-barcoded 5' primer and a J-beta primer mix. TCRdb re-called the 5' RACE reads through MiXCR, storing one row per CDR3 protein. This table holds 1,800,000 or so distinct CDR3 sequences, about two fifths found once. Donors were healthy Caucasian individuals from Russia aged roughly 6 to 90. Around 10 milliliters of peripheral blood were drawn from each donor. This clonotype was counted a few times. Antigen unknown. Material for sequencing was blood. The sequence was obtained from a human donor in good health.

The CDR3 here is CASNFAGGDKNIQYF. CDR3 DNA sequence: TGTGCCAGCAATTTTGCGGGGGGGGACAAAAACATTCAGTACTTC. The chain uses TRBV28 and TRBJ2-4, with TRBD2 identical over 9 bases. The junction had 7 bases not matched to a gene; V was cut back by 7 bases and J by 3 bases. The CDR3 spans 15 residues. From germline, CDR1 is MDHEN and CDR2 SYDVKM. The entire variable domain, with the rest obtained from reference TRBV28 and TRBJ2-4, is as follows: DVKVTQSSRYLVKRTGEKVFLECVQDMDHENMFWYRQDPGLGLRLIYFSYDVKMKEKGDIPEGYSVSREKKERFSLILESASTNQTSMYLCASNFAGGDKNIQYFGAGTRLSVL.